The 8 T cell receptor beta chains listed next were all sequenced from one sample in a study of control samples from healthy donors and cancer patients. Sequenced by immunoSEQ multiplex PCR; TCRdb stores in-frame clones only, minus some. The repertoire includes around 90,000 clones, roughly 86% of them detected once, and under 25% sits in the top ten. Sequenced: blood. These receptor sequences come from a man aged 30-40 years in good health.

This rearrangement joins TRBV6-5 to TRBJ1-3; D uncertain. Trimming stripped 3 bases from V and 0 bases from J, with 9 bases between. Germline V gene sequence: CDR1 MNHEY, CDR2 SVGAGI. The CDR3 contains 15 residues. CDR3 in DNA: TGTGCCAGCAGTTATTCAGCGTTCTCTGGAAACACCATATATTTT. Its protein product is CASSYSAFSGNTIYF.

V gene TRBV7-9 combines with J gene TRBJ1-1, with TRBD1 matching over 7 bases. The germline gives CDR1 SEHNR, CDR2 FQNEAQ (reference sequence). The CDR3 spans 14 residues. J lost 1 base, V lost 8 bases, and 7 bases had no gene match. For the CDR3, the DNA is TGTGCCAGCCTCTCGACAGGGCAGAACACTGAAGCTTTCTTT. The encoded protein is CASLSTGQNTEAFF.

J is TRBJ2-3 and V is TRBV5-8, with TRBD2 matching 7 bases. Germline CDR1 SGHTS, CDR2 YDEGEE. The CDR3 covers 16 residues. The V gene end was trimmed by 4 bases and the J gene end by 9 bases; junction bases not matched to a gene: 17. CDR3 DNA: TGTGCCAGCAGCGCCAGGCGTGGGACTACCGCTTCCACGCAGTATTTT. It is translated as CASSARRGTTASTQYF.

The genes are TRBV5-1 and TRBJ1-2; TRBD1 aligns across 7 bases. The ends lost 4 bases at V and 4 bases at J; junction bases unmatched: 7. CDR3 length: 14 amino acids. Germline lookup yields CDR1 SGHRS and CDR2 YFSETQ. In DNA form, the CDR3 reads TGCGCCAGCAGCACCGGACAGGAGGTCTATGGCTACACCTTC. Its protein product is CASSTGQEVYGYTF.

The chain couples TRBV11-2 to TRBJ2-5, with unresolved D. Deletions cut 5 bases from V and 3 bases from J, with 10 bases between. Germline V gene sequence: CDR1 SGHAT, CDR2 FQNNGV. CDR3 length equals 13 residues. CDR3 DNA: TGTGCCAGCAGCCAAACCGTAGAAGAGACCCAGTACTTC. It is translated as CASSQTVEETQYF.

This clone was found a few times. This rearrangement joins TRBV28 to TRBJ1-5; D call uncertain. The CDR3 consists of 18 residues. The ends were cut back, 1 base at V and 0 bases at J, with 16 bases in the middle. CDR1 and CDR2 from the germline V gene are MDHEN and SYDVKM. The CDR3 loop reads CASSLLNHWIYSNQPQHF. The CDR3 DNA reads as TGTGCCAGCAGTTTATTGAACCATTGGATCTATAGCAATCAGCCCCAGCATTTT.

The chain couples TRBV5-1 to TRBJ1-4, with a tentative D call TRBD1 (5 bases). The CDR3 extends over 14 amino acids. Germline V gene lookup returns CDR1 SGHRS and CDR2 YFSETQ. V was shortened by 3 bases and J by 8 bases, with 14 bases between the two germline ends. CDR3 sequence reads: CASSSWDPLEKLFF. Here the CDR3 DNA reads TGCGCCAGCAGCTCCTGGGACCCTTTGGAAAAACTGTTTTTT.

This chain links TRBV5-1 with TRBJ2-7; D is possibly TRBD2 (5 bases). Germline V gives CDR1 SGHRS, CDR2 YFSETQ. CDR3 size: 13 residues. Trimming stripped 0 bases from V and 7 bases from J, with 11 bases between. The CDR3 DNA sequence: TGCGCCAGCAGCTTGGGCGGAGGTCGGGAGCAGTACTTC. Encoded protein: CASSLGGGREQYF.